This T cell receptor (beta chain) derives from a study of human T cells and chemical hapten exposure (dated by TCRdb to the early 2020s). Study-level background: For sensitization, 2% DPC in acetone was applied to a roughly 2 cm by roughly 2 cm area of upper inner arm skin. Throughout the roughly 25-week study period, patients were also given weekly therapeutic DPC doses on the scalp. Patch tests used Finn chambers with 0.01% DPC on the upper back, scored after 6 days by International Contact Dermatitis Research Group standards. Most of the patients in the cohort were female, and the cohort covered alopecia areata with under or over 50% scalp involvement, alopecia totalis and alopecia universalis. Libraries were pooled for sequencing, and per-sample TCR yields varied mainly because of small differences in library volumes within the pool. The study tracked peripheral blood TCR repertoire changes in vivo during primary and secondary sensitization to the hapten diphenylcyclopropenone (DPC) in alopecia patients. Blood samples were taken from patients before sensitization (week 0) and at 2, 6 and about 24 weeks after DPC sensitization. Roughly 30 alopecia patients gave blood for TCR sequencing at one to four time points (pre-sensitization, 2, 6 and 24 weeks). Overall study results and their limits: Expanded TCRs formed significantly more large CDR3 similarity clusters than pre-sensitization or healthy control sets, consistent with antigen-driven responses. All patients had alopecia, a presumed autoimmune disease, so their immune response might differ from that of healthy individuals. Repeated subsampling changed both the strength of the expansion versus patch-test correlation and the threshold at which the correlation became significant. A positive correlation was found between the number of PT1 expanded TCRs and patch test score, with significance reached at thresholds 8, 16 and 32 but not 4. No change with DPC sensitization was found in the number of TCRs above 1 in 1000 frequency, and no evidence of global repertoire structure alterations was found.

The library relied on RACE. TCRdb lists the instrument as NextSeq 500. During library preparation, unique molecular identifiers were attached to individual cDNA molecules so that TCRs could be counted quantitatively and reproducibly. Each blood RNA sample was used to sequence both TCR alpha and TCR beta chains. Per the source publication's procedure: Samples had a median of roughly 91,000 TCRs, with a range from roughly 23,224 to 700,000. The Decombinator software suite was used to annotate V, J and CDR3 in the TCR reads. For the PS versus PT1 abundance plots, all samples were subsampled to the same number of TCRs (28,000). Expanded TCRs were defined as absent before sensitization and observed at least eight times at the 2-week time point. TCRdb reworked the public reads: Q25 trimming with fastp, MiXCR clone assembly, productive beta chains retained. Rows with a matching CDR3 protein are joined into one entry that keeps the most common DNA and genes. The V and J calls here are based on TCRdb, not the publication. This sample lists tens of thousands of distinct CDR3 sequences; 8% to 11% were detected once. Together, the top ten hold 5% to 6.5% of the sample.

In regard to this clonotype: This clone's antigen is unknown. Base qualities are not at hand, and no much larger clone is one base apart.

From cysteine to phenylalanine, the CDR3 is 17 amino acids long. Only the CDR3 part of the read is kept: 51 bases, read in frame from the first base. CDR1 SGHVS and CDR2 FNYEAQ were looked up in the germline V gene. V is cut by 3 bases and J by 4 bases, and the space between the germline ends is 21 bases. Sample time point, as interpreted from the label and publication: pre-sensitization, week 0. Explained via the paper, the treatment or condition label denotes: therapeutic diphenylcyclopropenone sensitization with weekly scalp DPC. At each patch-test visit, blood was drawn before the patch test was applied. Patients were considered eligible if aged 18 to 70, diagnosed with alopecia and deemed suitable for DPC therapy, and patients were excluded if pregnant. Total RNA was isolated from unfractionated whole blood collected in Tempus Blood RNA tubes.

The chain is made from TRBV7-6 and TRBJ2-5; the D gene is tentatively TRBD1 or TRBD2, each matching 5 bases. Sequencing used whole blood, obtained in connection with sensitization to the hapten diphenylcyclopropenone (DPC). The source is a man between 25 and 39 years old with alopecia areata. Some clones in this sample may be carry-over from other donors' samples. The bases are TGTGCCAGCAGCTTGAGGCGTGGGGGAGACGCACGAGAGACCCAGTACTTC. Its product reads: CASSLRRGGDARETQYF. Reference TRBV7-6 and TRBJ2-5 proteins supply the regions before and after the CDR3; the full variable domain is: GAGVSQSPRYKVTKRGQDVALRCDPISGHVSLYWYRQALGQGPEFLTYFNYEAQQDKSGLPNDRFSAERPEGSISTLTIQRTEQRDSAMYRCASSLRRGGDARETQYFGPGTRLLVL.